Below, 9 T cell receptor beta chains from the same sample are listed, as sequenced in a study of tumor and adjacent non-tumor tissue in lung cancer. A modified ARM-PCR protocol with three rounds of nested PCR amplified TCRbeta. TCRdb itself ran the multiplex PCR reads through MiXCR, one entry per CDR3 protein. The sample contains more than 85,000 distinct CDR3 sequences, roughly 80% of which appear only once. No cell sorting was done before RNA was extracted from the tissue. Sequenced: lung tumor tissue. The receptors shown here come from a woman aged 55-75 years with non-small cell lung cancer.

The chain links TRBV4-2 to TRBJ2-7; no firm D call. Looked up from germline, CDR1 is LGHNA and CDR2 is YNFKEQ. This CDR3 is 17 amino acids long. The V end was cut by 3 bases, the J end by 2 bases, with 20 bases between. The CDR3 DNA follows: TGTGCCAGCAGCCAGGTTACGCAGAGATTAACGCCCTACGAGCAGTACTTC. Its protein is CASSQVTQRLTPYEQYF.

Notes on this clonotype: Because the CDR3's place on the DNA is in doubt, the DNA is left out and the CDR3 is given as listed by TCRdb. This chain connects TRBV11-2 to TRBJ2-7; the table names TRBD2, a call not compared with the DNA. CDR1 and CDR2 (germline): SGHAT, FQNNGV. The CDR3 contains 15 residues when both ends are counted. CDR3 sequence: CASSLTFGEGIEQYF.

On this clonotype itself: With a much larger clone just one base away, this may be a read error. DNA of the CDR3: TGCGCCAGCAACCAGAGCGCCTATGGACAGGGAAGAGGGGACGAGCAGTACTTC. As protein: CASNQSAYGQGRGDEQYF. The J gene is TRBJ2-7, the V gene TRBV4-3; 8 positions match TRBD1. Losses at the gene ends were 7 bases for V and 5 bases for J; bases not matched to a gene: 22. This CDR3 is 18 amino acids long. In germline, CDR1 is LGHNA, CDR2 YSLEER.

Turning to this clonotype: Possible read error: a much larger clone is one base away. The chain couples TRBV14 to TRBJ1-2, with D possibly being TRBD1 (6 bases). The CDR3 is 16 residues long. Germline V gives CDR1 SGHDN, CDR2 FVKESK. Here the CDR3 reads CTSSQARGGWGVGYTF. CDR3 DNA sequence: TGTACCAGCAGCCAAGCCAGGGGAGGGTGGGGTGTCGGCTACACCTTC.

With respect to this clonotype: One end of the junction fails to match germline, which may point to a read error. V gene TRBV11-2 combines with J gene TRBJ2-1, with D possibly being TRBD1 (6 bases). Germline V gene lookup returns CDR1 SGHAT and CDR2 FQNNGV. The CDR3 extends over 14 amino acids. The CDR3 sequence is CASNLGYRVDEQLF. The CDR3 DNA follows: TGTGCCAGCAACTTAGGCTACAGGGTCGATGAGCAGCTCTTC.

This clonotype was counted at least ten times. The chain is built from TRBV5-4 and TRBJ2-1; weak D call: TRBD2 (6 bases). Germline V gives CDR1 SGHNT, CDR2 YYREEE (reference sequence). V lost 4 bases, J lost 7 bases, and 21 bases lay in between. The length of the CDR3 is 16 residues. The CDR3 spells CASSPGGETVNNEQFF. The CDR3, as DNA: TGTGCCAGCAGCCCCGGAGGGGAGACGGTGAATAATGAGCAGTTCTTC.

As to this clonotype: No conserved phenylalanine or tryptophan is present at the end of the CDR3, so a read error is the likely explanation. This sequence joins TRBV12-3 or TRBV12-4 and TRBJ2-3, with 11 positions matching TRBD1. This CDR3 is 13 amino acids long. This CDR3 is CASRTGGTDMQYL. As DNA, the CDR3 is TGTGCTAGCAGGACAGGGGGCACAGATATGCAGTATTTG.

As to this clonotype: The CDR3 carries no conserved terminal phenylalanine or tryptophan, so it likely arises from a read error. This chain joins TRBV11-3 and TRBJ1-1; TRBD1 is a possible D gene (5 bases). The CDR3 runs 18 residues. The germline V gene encodes CDR1 SGHNT and CDR2 YENEEA. DNA for the CDR3: TGTGCCAACAGCTTAATTGGGCCGCCGGGACGGATGAATACTGACGCTTTCCTT. Protein: CANSLIGPPGRMNTDAFL.

This clonotype was picked up many times. The gene calls are TRBV4-1 and TRBJ2-5, with a possible D match to TRBD2 (7 bases). The CDR3 covers 19 residues. V lost 0 bases, J lost 5 bases, and 25 bases lay in between. The germline gives CDR1 MGHRA, CDR2 YSYEKL. CDR3 protein: CASSQEGRKDIGGRETQYF. In DNA form, the CDR3 reads TGCGCCAGCAGCCAAGAAGGCAGGAAGGATATCGGGGGGCGTGAGACCCAGTACTTC.